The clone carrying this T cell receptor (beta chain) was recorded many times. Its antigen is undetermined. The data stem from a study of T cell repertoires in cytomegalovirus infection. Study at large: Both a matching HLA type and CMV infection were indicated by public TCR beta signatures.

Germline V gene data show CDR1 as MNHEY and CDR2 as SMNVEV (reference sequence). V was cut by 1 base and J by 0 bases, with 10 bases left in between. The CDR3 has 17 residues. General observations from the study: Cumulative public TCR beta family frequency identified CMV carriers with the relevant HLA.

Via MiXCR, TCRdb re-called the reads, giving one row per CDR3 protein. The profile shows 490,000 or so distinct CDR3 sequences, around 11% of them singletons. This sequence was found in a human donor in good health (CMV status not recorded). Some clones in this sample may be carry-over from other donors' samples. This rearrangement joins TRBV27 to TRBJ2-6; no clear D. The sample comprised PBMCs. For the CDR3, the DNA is TGTGCCAGCAGTTTATTGGGCACATCCTCTGGGGCCAACGTCCTGACTTTC. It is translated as CASSLLGTSSGANVLTF.